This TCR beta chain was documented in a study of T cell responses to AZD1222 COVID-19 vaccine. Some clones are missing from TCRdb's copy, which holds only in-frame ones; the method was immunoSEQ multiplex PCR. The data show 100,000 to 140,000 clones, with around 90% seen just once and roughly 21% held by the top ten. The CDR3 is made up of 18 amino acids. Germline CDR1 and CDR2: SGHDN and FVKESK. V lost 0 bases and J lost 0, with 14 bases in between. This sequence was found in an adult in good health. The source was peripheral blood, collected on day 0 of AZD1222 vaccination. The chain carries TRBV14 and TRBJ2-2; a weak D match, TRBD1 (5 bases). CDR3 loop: CASSQEAWGQPNTGELFF. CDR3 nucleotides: TGTGCCAGCAGCCAAGAGGCGTGGGGCCAGCCGAACACCGGGGAGCTGTTTTTT.